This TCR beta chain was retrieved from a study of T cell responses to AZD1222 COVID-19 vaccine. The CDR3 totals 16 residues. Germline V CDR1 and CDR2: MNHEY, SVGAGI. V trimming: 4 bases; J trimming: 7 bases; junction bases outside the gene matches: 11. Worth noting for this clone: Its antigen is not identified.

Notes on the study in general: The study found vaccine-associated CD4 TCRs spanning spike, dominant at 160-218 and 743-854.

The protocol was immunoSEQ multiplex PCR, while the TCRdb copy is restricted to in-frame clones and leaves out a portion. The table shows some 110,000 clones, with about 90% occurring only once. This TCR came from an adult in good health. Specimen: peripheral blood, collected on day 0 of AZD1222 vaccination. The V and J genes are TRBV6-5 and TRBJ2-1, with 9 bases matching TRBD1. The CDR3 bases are TGTGCCAGCAGTTTAACGTCCGGACAGGGGCTTAATGAGCAGTTCTTC. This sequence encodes CASSLTSGQGLNEQFF.